These 9 T cell receptor beta chains were all obtained from the same sample, sequenced in a study of molecular identifiers for immune sequencing clone quantification. MiXCR, run by TCRdb on the PCR reads, gives a single entry per CDR3 protein. The sample shows around 7,700 distinct CDR3 sequences, around a third of them seen only once. Sequenced sample: naive CD8+ T cells from blood, with Jurkat cell RNA spiked in. Subset: FACS-sorted CD8+CD4-CCR7+CD45RA+ naive T cells. These receptors originate from a human donor in good health. Some libraries in this study had Jurkat cell RNA spiked in.

The chain links TRBV12-3 or TRBV12-4 to TRBJ2-7; D remains unclear. The CDR3 contains 12 residues. Trimming shortened V by 2 bases and J by 6 bases, and 8 bases separated the two germline ends. The CDR3 region has the DNA TGTGCCAGCAGTTTAAGTCTAGGCGAGCAGTACTTC. Its translation is CASSLSLGEQYF.

This clonotype was seen more than once but under ten times. The chain employs TRBV15 and TRBJ2-3; the match to TRBD2 covers 13 bases. CDR3 size: 15 residues. Germline CDR1 and CDR2: LNHNV and YYDKDF (reference sequence). V was pared by 3 bases and J by 4 bases, with 1 base of the junction left unmatched. The CDR3 reads CATSRGLAGPDTQYF. The CDR3, as DNA: TGTGCCACCAGCAGGGGACTAGCGGGACCAGATACGCAGTATTTT.

The chain recombines TRBV28 with TRBJ2-7; TRBD1 is a possible D gene (6 bases). V was shortened by 11 bases and J by 0 bases, with 14 bases between the two germline ends. The CDR3 extends over 13 amino acids. CDR1 is MDHEN, CDR2 SYDVKM, per germline. This CDR3 is CAVQWDTSYEQYF. CDR3 nucleotide sequence: TGTGCCGTACAATGGGACACCTCCTACGAGCAGTACTTC.

The genes are TRBV7-9 and TRBJ2-1, with D perhaps matching TRBD2 (5 bases). CDR1 and CDR2 from the germline V gene are SEHNR and FQNEAQ (reference sequence). CDR3 size: 12 residues. Trimming cost V 8 bases and J 8 bases, with 13 bases left between them. CDR3 protein: CASGGLSDEQFF. As DNA, the CDR3 is TGTGCCAGCGGAGGACTGTCCGATGAGCAGTTCTTC.

Relative to its sample, this clonotype is medium-sized. J is TRBJ2-3 and V is TRBV9; a weak D match, TRBD2 (6 bases). From germline, CDR1 is SGDLS and CDR2 YYNGEE. There are 13 residues in the CDR3. The V and J ends lost 7 bases and 2 bases respectively, with 11 bases between them. In DNA form, the CDR3 reads TGTGCCAGCTCTCAGGGACTCACAGATACGCAGTATTTT. This sequence encodes CASSQGLTDTQYF.

Turning to this clonotype: A read error may account for a junction end that differs from germline. This chain joins TRBV27 and TRBJ2-6, with a weak D call TRBD1 (6 bases). The CDR3 consists of 16 residues. Germline V gives CDR1 MNHEY, CDR2 SMNVEV (reference sequence). This CDR3 reads CACSLRTATGANVLTF. The DNA of the CDR3 is TGTGCCTGCAGTTTACGGACAGCCACTGGGGCCAACGTCCTGACTTTC.

The CDR3 DNA is TGTGCCAGCAGTTCGATACTGGGAGTAGTCACCTACAATGAGCAGTTCTTC. Its translation is CASSSILGVVTYNEQFF. The chain combines TRBV6-5 with TRBJ2-1; tentatively, D is TRBD2 (5 bases). V was clipped by 4 bases and J by 2 bases, with 18 bases between them. The CDR3 runs to 17 residues. Germline V lookup: CDR1 MNHEY, CDR2 SVGAGI.

The genes are TRBV6-2 or TRBV6-3 and TRBJ2-3; 8 nucleotides line up with TRBD2. The CDR3 is made up of 18 amino acids. With V trimmed by 2 bases and J by 3 bases, 13 bases remained unmatched. Per germline, CDR1 MNHEY and CDR2 SVGEGT. CDR3 nucleotide sequence: TGTGCCAGCAGTTACCGACCCCGGAGCGGGAGAGGTACAGATACGCAGTATTTT. It specifies CASSYRPRSGRGTDTQYF.

The chain employs TRBV28 and TRBJ2-7; D is ambiguous. CDR3 length: 14 residues. With 1 base removed from V and 4 bases from J, the gap between germline ends came to 11 bases. Germline assignment: CDR1 MDHEN and CDR2 SYDVKM. The CDR3 bases are TGTGCCAGCAGTTTATCGAGGACGCCATACGAGCAGTACTTC. Translated: CASSLSRTPYEQYF.